The T cell receptor (beta chain) described here comes from a study of blood T cell repertoires in COVID-19. The trim removed 6 bases at V and 3 bases at J, leaving 4 bases unmatched. CDR3 length equals 13 residues. The data were produced by immunoSEQ multiplex PCR, yet TCRdb's version contains in-frame clones alone and is incomplete. The sample shows a few hundred thousand clones, more than 75% of them seen only once. This rearrangement joins TRBV12-3 or TRBV12-4 to TRBJ1-1, with 7 positions matching TRBD1. Sequences were obtained from PBMCs or T cells enriched from blood (not recorded which). This TCR derives from a woman between 55 and 75 years old in a cohort exposed to, infected with or recovered from COVID-19 (not recorded which). The CDR3 DNA follows: TGTGCCAGCAGCTCCGACAGGGACACTGAAGCTTTCTTT. It translates to CASSSDRDTEAFF.